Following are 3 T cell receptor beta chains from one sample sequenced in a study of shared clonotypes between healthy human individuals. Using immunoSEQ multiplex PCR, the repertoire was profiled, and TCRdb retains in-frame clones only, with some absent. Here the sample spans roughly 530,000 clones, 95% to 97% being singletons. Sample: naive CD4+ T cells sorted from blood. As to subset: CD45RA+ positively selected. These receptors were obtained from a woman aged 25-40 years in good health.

The CDR3 nucleotides read TGTGCCAGCACCCCTGGGGGTGGGGAGACCCAGTACTTC. Its translation is CASTPGGGETQYF. The rearrangement joins TRBV28 to TRBJ2-5, with D perhaps matching TRBD1 or TRBD2 (5 bases each). Germline CDR1 MDHEN, CDR2 SYDVKM. Trimming removed 7 bases from V and 5 bases from J, with 14 bases in between. The CDR3 is 13 residues long.

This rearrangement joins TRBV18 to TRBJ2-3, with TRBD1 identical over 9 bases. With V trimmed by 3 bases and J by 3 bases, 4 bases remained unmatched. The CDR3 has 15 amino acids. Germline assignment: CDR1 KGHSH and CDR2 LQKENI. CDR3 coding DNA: TGTGCCAGCTCACCCGCGACAGGGGGAACAGATACGCAGTATTTT. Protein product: CASSPATGGTDTQYF.

Written as DNA, the CDR3 is TGTGCCAGCAGCTTGACAGGCTTCGAGCAGTACTTC. Translated: CASSLTGFEQYF. The chain joins TRBV11-2 to TRBJ2-7; D is possibly TRBD1 (6 bases). V lost 3 bases and J lost 6, with 9 bases in between. Per the germline V gene, CDR1 is SGHAT and CDR2 is FQNNGV. The CDR3 is 12 residues long.